Sequencing of this T cell receptor beta chain was carried out in a study of tumor-infiltrating lymphocytes in primary liver carcinoma. From roughly 18-30 mg of unsorted bulk tissue, DNA and RNA were co-extracted together. Every patient in the cohort had a primary liver carcinoma. That carcinoma was treated by surgical resection. Germline-derived CDR1 and CDR2 are SEHNR and FQNEAQ (reference sequence). Trimming cost V 5 bases and J 4 bases; bases outside gene matches: 8. The CDR3 has 15 residues. Constant-region priming of around 530 ng total RNA yielded TCR beta cDNA. A slightly modified ARM-PCR protocol with three nested multiplex PCR rounds produced these TCR beta libraries. TRBV1-TRBV30 forward primers and a C-beta reverse primer were used in the first two PCR rounds, which each ran for about 10 cycles. TCRdb ran MiXCR on the multiplex PCR reads and lists one entry per CDR3 protein. The sample records about 120,000 distinct CDR3 sequences, approximately 71% being singletons.

Remarks on this clonotype: What it recognizes is unknown. A much larger clonotype is one base distant, so this may be a read error.

Study results and caveats: The 250 largest clones made up significantly more of tumor than blood repertoires (p = 0.039).

The source is an older woman with primary liver carcinoma and hepatitis B virus infection. Sequenced input: tumor-adjacent normal liver tissue. The chain recombines TRBV7-9 with TRBJ2-1; TRBD2 matches at 7 bases. In DNA, the CDR3 is TGTGCCAGCAGCCTGACTAGCAGGGAATACAATGAGCAGTTCTTC. Protein sequence: CASSLTSREYNEQFF.